The 27 T cell receptor beta chains below all came from one sample that was sequenced in a study of patients and donors after allogeneic stem cell transplantation. TCRdb reanalysed the RT-PCR reads using MiXCR and keeps one entry per CDR3 protein. The data contain approximately 38,000 distinct CDR3 sequences, roughly 30% of them singletons. The sequencing input was blood, either unsorted or a sorted T cell fraction (not recorded which). All receptors derive from a human donor who was either an allogeneic HSCT recipient or a stem cell or donor lymphocyte infusion donor (not recorded which). It is not recorded whose cells these are; they may come from a transplant donor.

This chain joins TRBV4-3 and TRBJ2-1; possibly TRBD2 for D (5 bases). V shed 1 base and J shed 0 bases, with 10 bases lying between them. CDR3 size: 16 residues. Germline lookup yields CDR1 LGHNA and CDR2 YSLEER. The CDR3 is CASSQVRDSSYNEQFF. Here the CDR3 DNA reads TGCGCCAGCAGCCAAGTGAGGGATAGCTCCTACAATGAGCAGTTCTTC.

The chain joins TRBV5-1 to TRBJ2-1; 10 bases line up with TRBD1. Trimming cost V 0 bases and J 4 bases; bases outside gene matches: 7. Germline V CDR1 and CDR2: SGHRS, YFSETQ. CDR3 length equals 17 residues. CDR3 sequence (DNA): TGCGCCAGCAGCTTGGTGGTGGGACAGGGGAAATACAATGAGCAGTTCTTC. Its translation is CASSLVVGQGKYNEQFF.

CDR3 in amino acids: CASSLSRQEAFF. CDR3 nucleotide sequence: TGTGCCAGCAGTTTATCCCGACAGGAAGCTTTCTTT. The rearrangement joins TRBV12-3 or TRBV12-4 to TRBJ1-1; D possibly corresponds to TRBD1 (5 bases). V was pared by 2 bases and J by 8 bases, with 9 bases between. This CDR3 region has 12 residues.

In its sample, this clonotype was seen a few times. J is TRBJ2-5 and V is TRBV12-3 or TRBV12-4, with TRBD1 matching 7 bases. The CDR3 sequence is 14 residues long. Germline trimming cut 3 bases from V and 3 bases from J; bases unmatched to any gene: 4. The CDR3 loop reads CASSFFDREETQYF. In DNA, the CDR3 is TGTGCCAGCAGTTTTTTTGACAGGGAAGAGACCCAGTACTTC.

This clonotype was counted many times. This chain connects TRBV29-1 to TRBJ1-1; 7 positions agree with TRBD1. CDR3 length: 12 residues. Trimming took 4 bases from V and 3 from J; bases not matched to a gene: 2. The germline V gene has CDR1 SQVTM and CDR2 ANQGSEA. DNA of the CDR3: TGCAGCGTTGCCCAGGGGGACACTGAAGCTTTCTTT. Amino acid sequence: CSVAQGDTEAFF.

This clonotype was found a few times. The chain is built from TRBV5-1 and TRBJ2-3, with D unclear. V lost 6 bases to trimming and J lost 3 bases, with 11 bases between them. Germline CDR1 is SGHRS and CDR2 is YFSETQ. The CDR3 is made up of 13 amino acids. The CDR3 region has the DNA TGCGCCAGCAAAGTCGGTGGGACAGATACGCAGTATTTT. Its protein product is CASKVGGTDTQYF. The complete variable domain, with remaining parts taken from reference TRBV5-1 and TRBJ2-3, reads KAGVTQTPRYLIKTRGQQVTLSCSPISGHRSVSWYQQTPGQGLQFLFEYFSETQRNKGNFPGRFSGRQFSNSRSEMNVSTLELGDSALYLCASKVGGTDTQYFGPGTRLTVL.

The chain couples TRBV5-1 to TRBJ1-5; D is unclear. The V gene lost 4 bases and the J gene lost 2 bases, with 10 bases spanning the gap. From germline, CDR1 is SGHRS and CDR2 YFSETQ. The CDR3 contains 14 residues. CDR3 nucleotides: TGCGCCAGCAGCGAGGACGGCCGCAATCAGCCCCAGCATTTT. Protein sequence: CASSEDGRNQPQHF.

This clonotype was seen more than once but under ten times. This chain uses TRBV7-8 with TRBJ1-5; no reliable D call. Between the trimmed V and J ends, which lost 6 bases and 2 bases, there was a span of 11 bases. CDR1 and CDR2 from the germline V gene are SGHVS and FQNEAQ. This CDR3 has 14 residues. The CDR3 region has the DNA TGTGCCAGCAGTATGGCGGAGGGCAATCAGCCCCAGCATTTT. Its translation: CASSMAEGNQPQHF.

In this sample, this clonotype turned up a few times. V and J are TRBV18 and TRBJ2-3; D gene unclear. Trimming took off 3 bases at V and 2 bases at J, with 3 bases between the two ends. CDR1 and CDR2 from the germline V gene are KGHSH and LQKENI. There are 12 residues in the CDR3. Written as DNA, the CDR3 is TGTGCCAGCTCACCCTTCACAGATACGCAGTATTTT. Protein sequence: CASSPFTDTQYF.

The chain uses TRBV10-3 and TRBJ2-1; D call uncertain. In germline, CDR1 is ENHRY, CDR2 SYGVKD. The germline V and J ends were trimmed by 6 bases and 0 bases, with 3 bases remaining between them. This CDR3 has 12 amino acids. The CDR3 DNA reads as TGTGCCATCAGGTCCTCCTACAATGAGCAGTTCTTC. Protein: CAIRSSYNEQFF.

V usage is TRBV6-2 or TRBV6-3 and J usage is TRBJ2-1, with TRBD2 matching over 12 bases. The CDR3 is 14 amino acids. With V trimmed by 7 bases and J by 6 bases, 4 bases remained unmatched. CDR1 is MNHEY and CDR2 is SVGEGT in the germline V gene. CDR3 amino acids: CASTRLAGVNEQFF. The CDR3 DNA reads as TGTGCCAGCACCCGACTAGCGGGAGTCAATGAGCAGTTCTTC.

The chain uses TRBV14 and TRBJ1-6; no clear D. Between the trimmed V and J ends, which lost 0 bases and 9 bases, there was a span of 12 bases. Germline CDR1 and CDR2: SGHDN and FVKESK. This CDR3 is built from 15 residues. The CDR3, as DNA: TGTGCCAGCAGCCAAGAAAGGTTCCTGAGTTCACCCCTCCACTTT. Residues: CASSQERFLSSPLHF.

This sequence joins TRBV5-1 and TRBJ2-5; the match to TRBD1 covers 7 bases. Germline lookup yields CDR1 SGHRS and CDR2 YFSETQ. This CDR3 has 14 amino acids. V shed 4 bases and J 3 bases; nucleotides not matched to a gene: 6. CDR3 protein: CASSLGQIEETQYF. The DNA of the CDR3 is TGCGCCAGCAGCCTGGGACAGATAGAAGAGACCCAGTACTTC. Full variable domain (remainder filled in from reference TRBV5-1 and TRBJ2-5): KAGVTQTPRYLIKTRGQQVTLSCSPISGHRSVSWYQQTPGQGLQFLFEYFSETQRNKGNFPGRFSGRQFSNSRSEMNVSTLELGDSALYLCASSLGQIEETQYFGPGTRLLVL.

This clonotype was found a few times. This rearrangement joins TRBV6-2 or TRBV6-3 to TRBJ2-7, with TRBD2 matching over 12 bases. This CDR3 is 16 amino acids long. Germline lookup yields CDR1 MNHEY and CDR2 SVGEGT. Trimming at V came to 5 bases and at J to 4 bases, leaving 9 bases not matched to a gene. The CDR3 coding sequence is TGTGCCAGCAGTAAAGGACGACTAGCGGGAGCTTACGAGCAGTACTTC. Encoded protein: CASSKGRLAGAYEQYF.

This clonotype was found many times. The chain has TRBV29-1 and TRBJ1-2, with D possibly matching TRBD1 (5 bases). Germline loops: CDR1 SQVTM, CDR2 ANQGSEA. The V end lost 6 bases, the J end lost 4 bases, and 21 bases lay between the germline ends. The CDR3 runs 15 residues. The CDR3 nucleotides read TGCAGCGTGTCTGGCAGTCCGGGGGGAGCCTATGGCTACACCTTC. This translates into CSVSGSPGGAYGYTF.

This clonotype was seen a handful of times. The CDR3, as DNA: TGCAGCGGGTCGGGAAGGTTAACCGGGGAGCTGTTTTTT. It codes for CSGSGRLTGELFF. The rearrangement links TRBV29-1 to TRBJ2-2; tentatively, D is TRBD2 (5 bases). Germline V CDR1 and CDR2: SQVTM, ANQGSEA. Deletions cut 7 bases from V and 5 bases from J, with 14 bases between. This CDR3 is built from 13 residues.

Of note for this clonotype: A much larger clone lies a single base off, so this may be a read error. The chain combines TRBV11-2 with TRBJ1-2; no definite D call. There are 13 residues in the CDR3. Germline CDR1 reads SGHAT; CDR2 reads FQNNGV. CDR3 sequence (DNA): TGTGCCTGCAGCTTAGCGTTGGAGTATGGCTACACCTTC. Translating gives CACSLALEYGYTF.

The rearrangement links TRBV6-2 or TRBV6-3 to TRBJ2-7; 8 bases fit TRBD2. The germline V gene has CDR1 MNHEY and CDR2 SVGEGT. The CDR3 has 15 amino acids. Trimming took 5 bases from V and 4 from J; bases not matched to a gene: 10. In DNA form, the CDR3 reads TGTGCCAGCAGTCCCCTCCGGGAGGGCCAATACGAGCAGTACTTC. Its translation is CASSPLREGQYEQYF.

The chain links TRBV5-1 to TRBJ2-5; the D gene could be TRBD1 or TRBD2 (5 bases each). This CDR3 comprises 13 residues. Germline CDR1 and CDR2: SGHRS and YFSETQ. V shed 3 bases and J shed 5 bases, with 11 bases lying between them. CDR3 protein: CASSYEGKETQYF. CDR3 nucleotide sequence: TGCGCCAGCAGCTATGAGGGGAAGGAGACCCAGTACTTC.

This clonotype is termed large. CDR3 bases: TGTGCCATCAGTGTTGGACAGAATAATTCACCCCTCCACTTT. Its protein product is CAISVGQNNSPLHF. This sequence joins TRBV10-3 and TRBJ1-6; TRBD1 is a possible D gene (6 bases). With 4 bases removed from V and 5 bases from J, the gap between germline ends came to 9 bases. Germline lookup yields CDR1 ENHRY and CDR2 SYGVKD. CDR3 length: 14 amino acids.

The chain has TRBV12-3 or TRBV12-4 and TRBJ2-5; no firm D call. The CDR3 has 15 residues. Deletions cut 2 bases from V and 1 base from J, with 11 bases between. The CDR3, as DNA: TGTGCCAGCAGTTTAAATCGGCCGCTCCAAGAGACCCAGTACTTC. Amino acids: CASSLNRPLQETQYF.

The table lists this clonotype with many counts. This chain joins TRBV5-6 and TRBJ2-7; 7 bases fit TRBD1. The CDR3 has 16 residues. CDR1 is SGHDT and CDR2 is YYEEEE in the germline V gene. Trimming removed 0 bases from V and 2 bases from J; junction bases left unmatched: 8. The CDR3 here is CASSLEYGTDPYEQYF. As DNA, the CDR3 is TGTGCCAGCAGCTTGGAATACGGGACAGATCCCTACGAGCAGTACTTC.

This clonotype has a handful of counts. The rearrangement links TRBV29-1 to TRBJ1-3; no reliable D call. V was pared by 0 bases and J by 0 bases, with 6 bases between. Germline CDR1 SQVTM, CDR2 ANQGSEA. The CDR3 covers 14 residues. The CDR3 sequence: CSVEDPPSGNTIYF. The CDR3 nucleotides read TGCAGCGTTGAAGATCCCCCCTCTGGAAACACCATATATTTT.

The table lists this clonotype with a few counts. This sequence joins TRBV4-1 and TRBJ1-4, with D unresolved. Germline V lookup: CDR1 MGHRA, CDR2 YSYEKL. The CDR3 spans 14 residues. Trimming took off 5 bases at V and 8 bases at J, with 15 bases between the two ends. The CDR3 DNA follows: TGCGCCAGCAGCTTTCGGGTCCTCGACGAAAAACTGTTTTTT. It is translated as CASSFRVLDEKLFF.

This clonotype was counted only a few times. The chain uses TRBV12-3 or TRBV12-4 and TRBJ1-5; perhaps TRBD1 as D (5 bases). The CDR3 extends over 13 amino acids. The V end lost 5 bases, the J end lost 5 bases, and 10 bases lay between the germline ends. CDR3 nucleotides: TGTGCCAGCAGTACCCAGGGTTATCAGCCCCAGCATTTT. Protein product: CASSTQGYQPQHF.

CDR3 amino acids: CASSQLGSGANTGELFF. The CDR3 bases are TGTGCCAGCAGCCAACTGGGGAGCGGGGCTAACACCGGGGAGCTGTTTTTT. The chain employs TRBV12-3 or TRBV12-4 and TRBJ2-2; 7 bases map to TRBD2. The CDR3 length is 17 residues. Unmatched junction bases numbered 12, after V lost 6 bases and J lost 2 bases.

This clonotype was observed a handful of times. V usage is TRBV4-3 and J usage is TRBJ1-2, with 7 nucleotides matching TRBD1. CDR3 size: 14 residues. V gave up 8 bases and J gave up 3 bases; unmatched junction bases: 9. Germline V CDR1 and CDR2: LGHNA, YSLEER. In DNA form, the CDR3 reads TGCGCCAGCGCGAGAGACAGGGAGTACTATGGCTACACCTTC. Its translation: CASARDREYYGYTF.